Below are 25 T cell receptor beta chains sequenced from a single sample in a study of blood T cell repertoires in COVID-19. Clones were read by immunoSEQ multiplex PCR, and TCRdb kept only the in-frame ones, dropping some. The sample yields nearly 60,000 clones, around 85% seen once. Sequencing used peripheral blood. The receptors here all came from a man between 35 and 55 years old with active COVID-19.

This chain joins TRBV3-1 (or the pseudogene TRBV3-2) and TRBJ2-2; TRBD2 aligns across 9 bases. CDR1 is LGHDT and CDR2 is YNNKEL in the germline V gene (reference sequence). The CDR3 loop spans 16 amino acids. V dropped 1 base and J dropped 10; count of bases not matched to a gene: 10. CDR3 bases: TGTGCCAGCAGCCAAGGGGGACTAGCAATGGCCCCGGAGCTGTTTTTT. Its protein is CASSQGGLAMAPELFF.

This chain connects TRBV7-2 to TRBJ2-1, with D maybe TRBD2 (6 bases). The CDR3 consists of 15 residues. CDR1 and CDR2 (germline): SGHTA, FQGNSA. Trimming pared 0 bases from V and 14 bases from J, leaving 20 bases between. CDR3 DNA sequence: TGTGCCAGCAGCTTAGCGTTGGGCGGGAAGCCCATGGAGTTCTTC. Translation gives CASSLALGGKPMEFF.

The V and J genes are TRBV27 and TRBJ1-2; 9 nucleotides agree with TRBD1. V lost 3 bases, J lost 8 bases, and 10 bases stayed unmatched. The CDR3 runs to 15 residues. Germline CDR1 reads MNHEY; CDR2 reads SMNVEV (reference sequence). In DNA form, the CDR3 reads TGTGCCAGCAGTTTGTCCCTCGGGGACAGGGAAGGCTACACCTTC. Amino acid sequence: CASSLSLGDREGYTF.

The DNA for the CDR3 is TGTGCCAGCAGTTTATCTAGCGGCCCCCCAACAGATACGCAGTATTTT. As protein: CASSLSSGPPTDTQYF. The gene calls are TRBV27 and TRBJ2-3; possible D gene TRBD2, 6 bases. With 0 bases removed from V and 3 bases from J, the gap between germline ends came to 13 bases. The CDR3 is 16 residues long. The germline CDR1 and CDR2 sequences are MNHEY and SMNVEV (reference sequence).

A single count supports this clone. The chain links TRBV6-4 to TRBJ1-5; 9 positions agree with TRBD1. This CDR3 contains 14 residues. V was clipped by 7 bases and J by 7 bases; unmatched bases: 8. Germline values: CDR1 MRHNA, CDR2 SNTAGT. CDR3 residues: CASTIDRGNQPQHF. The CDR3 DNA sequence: TGTGCCAGCACCATCGACAGGGGGAACCAGCCCCAGCATTTT.

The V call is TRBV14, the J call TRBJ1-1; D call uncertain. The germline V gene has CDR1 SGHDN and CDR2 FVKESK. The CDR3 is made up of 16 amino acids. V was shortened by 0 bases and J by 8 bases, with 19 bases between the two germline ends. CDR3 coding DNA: TGTGCCAGCAGCCAAGATCGAAACTACGAAATTATGGAAGCTTTCTTT. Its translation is CASSQDRNYEIMEAFF.

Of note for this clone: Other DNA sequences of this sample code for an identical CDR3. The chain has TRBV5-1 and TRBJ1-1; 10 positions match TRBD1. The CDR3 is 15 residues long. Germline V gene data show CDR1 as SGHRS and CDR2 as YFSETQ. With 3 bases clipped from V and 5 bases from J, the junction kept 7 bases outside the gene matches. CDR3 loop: CASSWGQGLETEAFF. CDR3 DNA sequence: TGCGCCAGCAGCTGGGGACAGGGGCTTGAAACTGAAGCTTTCTTT.

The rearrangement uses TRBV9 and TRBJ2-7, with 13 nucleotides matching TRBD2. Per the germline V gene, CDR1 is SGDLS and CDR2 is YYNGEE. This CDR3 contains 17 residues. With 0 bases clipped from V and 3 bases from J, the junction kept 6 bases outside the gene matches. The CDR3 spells CASSVGLAGGGYYEQYF. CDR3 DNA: TGTGCCAGCAGCGTAGGACTAGCGGGAGGCGGATACTACGAGCAGTACTTC.

CDR3 DNA: TGTGCCAGCAGCCCCCTCGACAATTCTAACTATGGCTACACCTTC. This gives the protein CASSPLDNSNYGYTF. This chain uses TRBV28 with TRBJ1-2; D uncertain. CDR1 MDHEN and CDR2 SYDVKM come from the germline V gene. This CDR3 spans 15 amino acids. The V and J ends lost 6 bases and 0 bases respectively, with 14 bases between them.

The CDR3 spells CASSLRQPYGYTF. The CDR3 DNA is TGTGCCAGCAGTTTACGACAGCCCTATGGCTACACCTTC. The rearrangement uses TRBV28 and TRBJ1-2, with a weak D call TRBD1 (5 bases). This CDR3 spans 13 amino acids. Trimming cost V 2 bases and J 4 bases, with 8 bases left between them. CDR1 MDHEN and CDR2 SYDVKM come from the germline V gene.

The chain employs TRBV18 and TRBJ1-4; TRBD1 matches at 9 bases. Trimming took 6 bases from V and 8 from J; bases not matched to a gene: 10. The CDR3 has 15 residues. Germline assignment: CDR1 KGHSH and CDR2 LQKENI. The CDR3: CASSLGQGQGEKLFF. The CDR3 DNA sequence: TGTGCCAGCTCTCTCGGACAGGGGCAAGGAGAAAAACTGTTTTTT.

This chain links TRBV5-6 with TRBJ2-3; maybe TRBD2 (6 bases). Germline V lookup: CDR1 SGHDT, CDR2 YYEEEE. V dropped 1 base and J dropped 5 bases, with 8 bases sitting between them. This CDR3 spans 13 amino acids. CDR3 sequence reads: CASSLREEDTQYF. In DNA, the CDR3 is TGTGCCAGCAGCTTGAGGGAGGAAGATACGCAGTATTTT.

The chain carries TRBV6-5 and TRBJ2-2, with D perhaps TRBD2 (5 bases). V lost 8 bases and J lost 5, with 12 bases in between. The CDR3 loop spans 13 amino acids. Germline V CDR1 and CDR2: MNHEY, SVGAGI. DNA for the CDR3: TGTGCCAGCGAGGGCCTCCTAACCGGGGAGCTGTTTTTT. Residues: CASEGLLTGELFF.

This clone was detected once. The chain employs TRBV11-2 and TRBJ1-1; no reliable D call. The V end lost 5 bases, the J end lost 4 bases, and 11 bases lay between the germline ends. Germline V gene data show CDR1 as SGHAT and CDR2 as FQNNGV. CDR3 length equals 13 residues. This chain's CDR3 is CASSLSSGTEAFF. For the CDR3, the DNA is TGTGCCAGCAGCCTAAGTAGCGGCACTGAAGCTTTCTTT.

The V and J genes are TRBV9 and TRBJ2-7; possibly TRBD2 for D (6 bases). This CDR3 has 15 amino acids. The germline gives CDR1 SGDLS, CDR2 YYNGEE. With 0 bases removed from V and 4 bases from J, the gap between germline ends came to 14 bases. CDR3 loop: CASSVVPGEGYEQYF. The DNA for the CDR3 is TGTGCCAGCAGCGTAGTACCGGGGGAAGGGTACGAGCAGTACTTC.

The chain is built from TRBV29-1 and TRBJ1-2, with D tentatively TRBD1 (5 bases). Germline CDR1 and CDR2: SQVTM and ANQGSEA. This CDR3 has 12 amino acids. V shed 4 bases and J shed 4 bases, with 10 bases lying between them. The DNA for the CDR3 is TGCAGCGTTGTAGGGGCATTCTATGGCTACACCTTC. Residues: CSVVGAFYGYTF. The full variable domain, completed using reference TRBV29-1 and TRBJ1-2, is SAVISQKPSRDICQRGTSLTIQCQVDSQVTMMFWYRQQPGQSLTLIATANQGSEATYESGFVIDKFPISRPNLTFSTLTVSNMSPEDSSIYLCSVVGAFYGYTFGSGTRLTVV.

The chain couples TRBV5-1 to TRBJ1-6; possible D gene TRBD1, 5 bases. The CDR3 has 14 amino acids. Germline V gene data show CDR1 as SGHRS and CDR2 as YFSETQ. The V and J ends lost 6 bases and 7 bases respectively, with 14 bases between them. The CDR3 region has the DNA TGCGCCAGCAAATCCGACAGCACGAATTCACCCCTCCACTTT. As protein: CASKSDSTNSPLHF.

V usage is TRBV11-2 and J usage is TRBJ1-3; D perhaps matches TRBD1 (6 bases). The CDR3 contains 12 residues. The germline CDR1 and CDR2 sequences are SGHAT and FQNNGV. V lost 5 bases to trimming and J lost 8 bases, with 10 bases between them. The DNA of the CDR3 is TGTGCCAGCAGCGTAACAGGGTACACCATATATTTT. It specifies CASSVTGYTIYF.

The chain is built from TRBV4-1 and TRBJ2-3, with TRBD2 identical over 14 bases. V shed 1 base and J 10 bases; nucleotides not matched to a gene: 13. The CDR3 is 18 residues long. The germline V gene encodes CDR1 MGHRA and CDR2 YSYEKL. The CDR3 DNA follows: TGCGCCAGCAGCCAAGGTCGACTAGCGGGAGGGCCAGGTGGCCCGCAGTATTTT. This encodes CASSQGRLAGGPGGPQYF.

CDR3 sequence reads: CASSKQGVSYNEQFF. The CDR3 DNA follows: TGTGCCAGCAGTAAGCAGGGGGTATCCTACAATGAGCAGTTCTTC. This chain links TRBV27 with TRBJ2-1; 7 bases line up with TRBD1. V was clipped by 5 bases and J by 1 base; unmatched bases: 5. CDR3 length: 15 residues. Germline V gene data show CDR1 as MNHEY and CDR2 as SMNVEV (reference sequence).

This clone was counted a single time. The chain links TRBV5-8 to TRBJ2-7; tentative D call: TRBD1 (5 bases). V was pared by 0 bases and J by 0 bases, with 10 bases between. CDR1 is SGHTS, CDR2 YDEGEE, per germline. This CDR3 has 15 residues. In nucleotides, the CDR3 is TGTGCCAGCAGCTTGGGGGCGCAGGGCTCCTACGAGCAGTACTTC. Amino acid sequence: CASSLGAQGSYEQYF.

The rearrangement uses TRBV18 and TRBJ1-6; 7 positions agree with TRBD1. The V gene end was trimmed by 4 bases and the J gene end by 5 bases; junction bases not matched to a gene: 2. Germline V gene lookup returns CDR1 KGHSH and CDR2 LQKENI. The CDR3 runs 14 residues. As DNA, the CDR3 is TGTGCCAGCTCACGGGGGACAGATAATTCACCCCTCCACTTT. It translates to CASSRGTDNSPLHF. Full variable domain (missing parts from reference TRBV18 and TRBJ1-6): NAGVMQNPRHLVRRRGQEARLRCSPMKGHSHVYWYRQLPEEGLKFMVYLQKENIIDESGMPKERFSAEFPKEGPSILRIQQVVRGDSAAYFCASSRGTDNSPLHFGNGTRLTVT.

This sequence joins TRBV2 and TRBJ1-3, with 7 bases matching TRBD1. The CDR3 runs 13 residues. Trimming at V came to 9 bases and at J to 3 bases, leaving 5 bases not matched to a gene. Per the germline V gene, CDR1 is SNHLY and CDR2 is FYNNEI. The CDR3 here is CARRQGGGNTIYF. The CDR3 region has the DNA TGTGCCAGAAGACAGGGAGGTGGAAACACCATATATTTT. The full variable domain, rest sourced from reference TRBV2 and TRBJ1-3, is EPEVTQTPSHQVTQMGQEVILRCVPISNHLYFYWYRQILGQKVEFLVSFYNNEISEKSEIFDDQFSVERPDGSNFTLKIRSTKLEDSAMYFCARRQGGGNTIYFGEGSWLTVV.

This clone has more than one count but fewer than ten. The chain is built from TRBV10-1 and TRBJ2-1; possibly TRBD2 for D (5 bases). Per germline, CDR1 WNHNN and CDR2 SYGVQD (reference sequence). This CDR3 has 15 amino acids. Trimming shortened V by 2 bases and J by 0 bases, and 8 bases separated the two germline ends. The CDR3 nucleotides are TGCGCCAGCAGTGAGAGCGGTAGCTCCTACAATGAGCAGTTCTTC. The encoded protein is CASSESGSSYNEQFF.

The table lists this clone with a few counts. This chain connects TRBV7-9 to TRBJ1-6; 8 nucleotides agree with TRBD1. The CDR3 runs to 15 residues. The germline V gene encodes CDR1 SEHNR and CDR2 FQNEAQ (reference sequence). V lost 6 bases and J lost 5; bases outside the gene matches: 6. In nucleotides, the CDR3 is TGTGCCAGCAGATCACCGGGACAGGATAATTCACCCCTCCACTTT. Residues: CASRSPGQDNSPLHF.